The clone carrying this T cell receptor (beta chain) was seen only a few times. The sample is drawn from a study of blood T cells in healthy people across ages. Alongside a J-beta primer mix, a sample-barcoded 5' primer served in a second PCR lasting roughly 7 to 11 cycles. Each sample yielded at least 3 million CDR3-containing paired-end reads. TCRdb called the 5' RACE reads again in MiXCR, with one record for every CDR3 protein. Here the sample spans about 1.6 million distinct CDR3 sequences, 34% being singletons. In each sample, at least 7 million PBMCs were isolated. Sequenced: blood. This receptor was taken from a woman aged 25 to 39 in good health.

CDR3 coding DNA: TGTGCCAGCACTCTGGAGCGCGGGATAGCCAAAAACATTCAGTACTTC. Protein sequence: CASTLERGIAKNIQYF. The gene calls are TRBV2 and TRBJ2-4, with TRBD2 as a possible D gene (6 bases). V was cut by 7 bases and J by 0 bases, with 16 bases left in between. The CDR3 totals 16 residues. Looked up from germline, CDR1 is SNHLY and CDR2 is FYNNEI. The complete variable domain, with remaining parts taken from reference TRBV2 and TRBJ2-4, reads EPEVTQTPSHQVTQMGQEVILRCVPISNHLYFYWYRQILGQKVEFLVSFYNNEISEKSEIFDDQFSVERPDGSNFTLKIRSTKLEDSAMYFCASTLERGIAKNIQYFGAGTRLSVL.